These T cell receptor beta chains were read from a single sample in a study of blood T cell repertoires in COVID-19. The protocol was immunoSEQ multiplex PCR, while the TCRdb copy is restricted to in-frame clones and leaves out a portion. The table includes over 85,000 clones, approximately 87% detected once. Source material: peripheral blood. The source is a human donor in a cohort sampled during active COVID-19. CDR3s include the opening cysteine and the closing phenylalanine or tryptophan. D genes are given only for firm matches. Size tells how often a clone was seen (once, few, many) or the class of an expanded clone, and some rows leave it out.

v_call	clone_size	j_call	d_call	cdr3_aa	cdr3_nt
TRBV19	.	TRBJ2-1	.	CASSIRDSLGSEQFF	TGTGCCAGTAGTATCCGGGACTCCCTTGGTTCTGAGCAGTTCTTC
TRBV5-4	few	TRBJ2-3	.	CASSLVPADTQYF	TGTGCCAGCAGCTTGGTCCCCGCAGATACGCAGTATTTT
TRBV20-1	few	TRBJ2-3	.	CSAQLLDTQYF	TGCAGTGCCCAACTGCTAGATACGCAGTATTTT
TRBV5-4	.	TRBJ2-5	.	CASSFRVQETQYF	TGTGCCAGCAGCTTCAGGGTCCAAGAGACCCAGTACTTC
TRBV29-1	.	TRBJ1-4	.	CSVEPGHFF	TGCAGCGTCGAGCCGGGACATTTTTTT
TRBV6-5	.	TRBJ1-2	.	CASKWGQGYYGYTF	TGTGCCAGCAAGTGGGGACAAGGATACTATGGCTACACCTTC
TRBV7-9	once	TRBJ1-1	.	CASSSSGEAFF	TGTGCCAGCAGCTCTTCCGGGGAGGCTTTCTTT
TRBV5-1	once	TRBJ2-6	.	CASSSNTDSGANVLTF	TGCGCCAGCAGCAGTAACACAGACTCTGGGGCCAACGTCCTGACTTTC
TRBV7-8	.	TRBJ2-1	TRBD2	CASSTGWLAGGPSYNEQFF	TGTGCCAGCAGCACAGGTTGGCTAGCGGGAGGGCCGTCCTACAATGAGCAGTTCTTC
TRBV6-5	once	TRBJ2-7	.	CASRSTGLSYEQYF	TGTGCCAGCAGGTCGACAGGCCTCTCCTACGAGCAGTACTTC
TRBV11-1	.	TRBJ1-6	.	CASSFVVNSPLHF	TGTGCCAGCAGCTTTGTCGTAAATTCACCCCTCCACTTT
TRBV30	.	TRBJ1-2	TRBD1	CAWSALGQGNSLGYGYTF	TGTGCCTGGAGTGCCTTGGGACAGGGAAACAGTTTGGGCTATGGCTACACCTTC
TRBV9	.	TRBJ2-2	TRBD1	CASSPRTGAGELFF	TGTGCCAGCAGCCCCAGGACAGGGGCCGGGGAGCTGTTTTTT
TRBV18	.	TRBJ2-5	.	CASSPTQGETQYF	TGTGCCAGCTCACCAACCCAGGGAGAGACCCAGTACTTC
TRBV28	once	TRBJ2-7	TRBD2	CASSPWTSGRLREQYF	TGTGCCAGCAGTCCCTGGACTAGCGGGAGATTGCGCGAGCAGTACTTC
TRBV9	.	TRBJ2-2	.	CASSPTRNTNTGELFF	TGTGCCAGCAGCCCGACTAGAAATACGAACACCGGGGAGCTGTTTTTT
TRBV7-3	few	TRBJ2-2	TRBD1	CASSLGGQGTGELFF	TGTGCCAGCAGCCTAGGAGGACAGGGGACCGGGGAGCTGTTTTTT
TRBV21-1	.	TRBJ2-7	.	CASSKEGTTGFWYEQYF	TGTGCCAGCAGCAAAGAAGGGACAACGGGTTTTTGGTACGAGCAGTACTTC
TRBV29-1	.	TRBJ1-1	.	CSVGQARNTEAFF	TGCAGCGTTGGACAGGCTCGAAACACTGAAGCTTTCTTT
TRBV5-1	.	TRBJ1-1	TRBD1	CASSGGQLNTEAFF	TGCGCCAGCAGCGGGGGACAGCTGAACACTGAAGCTTTCTTT
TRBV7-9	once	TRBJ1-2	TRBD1	CASSLGDTGVAYGYTF	TGTGCCAGCAGCTTAGGAGATACAGGGGTCGCCTATGGCTACACCTTC
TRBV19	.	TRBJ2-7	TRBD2	CASSVTSGGPSYEQYF	TGTGCCAGTAGTGTGACTAGCGGGGGACCCTCCTACGAGCAGTACTTC
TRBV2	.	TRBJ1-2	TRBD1	CASGTGTYGYTF	TGTGCCAGCGGGACAGGGACCTATGGCTACACCTTC
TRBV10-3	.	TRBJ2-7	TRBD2	CAISESNSSGYEQYF	TGTGCCATCAGTGAGTCGAACTCTAGCGGGTACGAGCAGTACTTC
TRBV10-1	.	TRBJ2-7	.	CASGEGGRAQYF	TGCGCCAGTGGCGAGGGGGGGAGGGCCCAGTACTTC
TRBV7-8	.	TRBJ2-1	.	CASSPPGLNNEQFF	TGTGCCAGCAGCCCCCCGGGACTGAACAATGAGCAGTTCTTC
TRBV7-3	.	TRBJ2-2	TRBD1	CASSLSRPGGNGELFF	TGTGCCAGCAGCTTGAGCAGACCAGGGGGAAACGGGGAGCTGTTTTTT
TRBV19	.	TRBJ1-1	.	CASSIFPQGLGTEAFF	TGTGCCAGTAGTATATTCCCGCAGGGGTTGGGAACTGAAGCTTTCTTT
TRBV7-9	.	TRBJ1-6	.	CASSFAGSYNSPLHF	TGTGCCAGCAGCTTCGCGGGTTCCTATAATTCACCCCTCCACTTT
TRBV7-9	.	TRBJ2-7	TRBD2	CASSAGLAGGLYEQYF	TGTGCCAGCAGCGCCGGACTAGCGGGGGGCCTCTACGAGCAGTACTTC
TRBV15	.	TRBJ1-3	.	CATSSPGAVTGNTIYF	TGTGCCACCAGCAGTCCAGGGGCAGTAACTGGAAACACCATATATTTT
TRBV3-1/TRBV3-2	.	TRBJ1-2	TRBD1	CASSPATGGEYYGYTF	TGTGCCAGCAGCCCAGCCACAGGGGGCGAGTACTATGGCTACACCTTC
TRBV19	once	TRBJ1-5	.	CASSTLQGALRSQHF	TGTGCCAGTAGTACCCTACAGGGCGCGCTTAGGTCCCAGCATTTT
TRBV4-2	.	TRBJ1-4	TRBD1	CASSQGGQAVNEKLFF	TGTGCCAGCAGCCAAGGGGGACAGGCCGTTAATGAAAAACTGTTTTTT
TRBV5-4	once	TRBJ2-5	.	CASSLGRGREETQYF	TGTGCCAGCAGCTTGGGCAGGGGCCGGGAAGAGACCCAGTACTTC
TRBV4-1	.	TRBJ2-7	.	CASSQVSGQIPAYEQYF	TGCGCCAGCAGCCAAGTTAGTGGGCAAATTCCTGCCTACGAGCAGTACTTC
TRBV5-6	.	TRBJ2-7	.	CASSLMGGPEQYF	TGTGCCAGCAGCTTGATGGGCGGGCCCGAGCAGTACTTC
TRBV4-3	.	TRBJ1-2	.	CASSQDAGAAGYTF	TGCGCCAGCAGCCAAGATGCGGGGGCGGCTGGCTACACCTTC
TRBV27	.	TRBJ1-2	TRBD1	CASTRDRNYGYTF	TGTGCCAGCACCCGGGACAGGAACTATGGCTACACCTTC
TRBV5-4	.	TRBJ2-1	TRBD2	CASSSGLAVNEQFF	TGTGCCAGCAGCTCCGGACTAGCCGTTAATGAGCAGTTCTTC
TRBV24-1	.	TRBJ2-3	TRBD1	CATSVARGQVTDTQYF	TGTGCCACCAGTGTCGCCAGGGGGCAGGTGACAGATACGCAGTATTTT
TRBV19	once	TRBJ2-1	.	CASVGMSYNEQFF	TGTGCCAGCGTGGGCATGTCCTACAATGAGCAGTTCTTC
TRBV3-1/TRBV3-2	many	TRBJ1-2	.	CASSLQGYYGYTF	TGTGCCAGCAGCCTTCAGGGCTACTATGGCTACACCTTC
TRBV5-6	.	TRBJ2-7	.	CASSFGSSYEQYF	TGTGCCAGCAGCTTTGGGAGCTCCTACGAGCAGTACTTC
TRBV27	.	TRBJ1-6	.	CASSLSGRVNSPLHF	TGTGCCAGCAGTTTATCCGGCAGGGTAAATTCACCCCTCCACTTT
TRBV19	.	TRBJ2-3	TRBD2	CASSIVGLAANTDTQYF	TGTGCCAGTAGTATAGTTGGGCTAGCGGCAAACACAGATACGCAGTATTTT
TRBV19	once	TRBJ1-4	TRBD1	CASTVRQGASEKLFF	TGTGCCAGTACCGTTAGACAGGGGGCATCTGAAAAACTGTTTTTT